This T cell receptor beta chain was sequenced for a study of blood T cell repertoires in COVID-19. Repertoires were generated with immunoSEQ multiplex PCR, while TCRdb's copy carries only in-frame clones and drops some. Here the sample spans about 200,000 clones, approximately 90% being singletons. J gave up 5 bases and V 4 bases, and 10 bases lay outside the gene matches. The CDR3 is 16 residues long. Germline V gene lookup returns CDR1 MNHEY and CDR2 SVGAGI. This clone came up once. This sequence originates from a man between 35 and 55 years old with acute or convalescent COVID-19. The chain carries TRBV6-5 and TRBJ2-3; 9 nucleotides line up with TRBD1. Sequences were obtained from peripheral blood. The CDR3 protein is CASSFFRDRVGDTQYF. For the CDR3, the DNA is TGTGCCAGCAGTTTCTTCCGGGACAGGGTCGGAGATACGCAGTATTTT.